This entry lists 27 T cell receptor beta chains sequenced from one sample in a study of T-cell memory formation after mild COVID-19. Each CDR3 protein gets one entry after TCRdb re-called the 5' RACE reads with MiXCR. This sample has roughly 140,000 distinct CDR3 sequences, with 11% to 15% found just once. Sequences were obtained from PBMCs or a T cell subset sorted from them (not recorded which). These receptor sequences come from an adult woman who had mild COVID-19 (a few samples of this study predate the infection). Cell type and time point are not known.

This chain connects TRBV5-5 to TRBJ2-1, with 7 positions matching TRBD1. Germline CDR1 is SGHKS and CDR2 is YYEKEE (reference sequence). CDR3 length: 14 residues. V lost 3 bases, J lost 2 bases, and 2 bases stayed unmatched. In DNA form, the CDR3 reads TGTGCCAGCAGCTCAGACAGGGCCTACAATGAGCAGTTCTTC. Translated: CASSSDRAYNEQFF.

This clonotype has a handful of counts. The chain recombines TRBV5-6 with TRBJ2-5; D remains unclear. Trimming shortened V by 4 bases and J by 5 bases, and 3 bases separated the two germline ends. The germline V gene has CDR1 SGHDT and CDR2 YYEEEE. The CDR3 totals 10 residues. This CDR3 reads CASSGETQYF. The DNA of the CDR3 is TGTGCCAGCAGCGGGGAGACCCAGTACTTC.

CDR3 residues: CASSPHGGGLNTEAFF. The CDR3, as DNA: TGTGCCAGCAGCCCCCATGGGGGGGGATTGAACACTGAAGCTTTCTTT. V usage is TRBV4-2 and J usage is TRBJ1-1, with a tentative D call TRBD1 (5 bases). Trimming took 4 bases from V and 0 from J, leaving 15 bases between them. Germline CDR1 is LGHNA and CDR2 is YNFKEQ. This CDR3 is built from 16 residues.

The V and J genes are TRBV6-6 and TRBJ1-5, with D perhaps TRBD1 (5 bases). With 6 bases removed from V and 8 bases from J, the gap between germline ends came to 14 bases. Germline V gives CDR1 MNHNY, CDR2 SVGAGI (reference sequence). CDR3 length: 13 amino acids. CDR3 region: CASSPLGVEPQHF. CDR3 coding DNA: TGTGCCAGCAGCCCACTGGGGGTGGAGCCCCAGCATTTT.

The V call is TRBV12-3 or TRBV12-4, the J call TRBJ2-1, with TRBD2 identical over 9 bases. The CDR3 has 17 amino acids. Unmatched junction bases numbered 12, after V lost 2 bases and J lost 7 bases. The CDR3 nucleotides are TGTGCCAGCAGTTTAACAGCTAGCGGGACTACGTGGAATGAGCAGTTCTTC. Translated: CASSLTASGTTWNEQFF.

A few counts support this clonotype. This chain uses TRBV12-3 or TRBV12-4 with TRBJ1-1; 7 bases match TRBD1. The V segment lost 5 bases and the J segment 8 bases; nucleotides outside the gene matches: 5. This CDR3 has 12 amino acids. This chain's CDR3 is CASSPGTAEAFF. CDR3 bases: TGTGCCAGCAGTCCCGGGACAGCCGAAGCTTTCTTT.

This clonotype has a handful of counts. The chain employs TRBV11-2 and TRBJ2-3; possibly TRBD2 for D (6 bases). The CDR3 loop spans 18 amino acids. Germline V gene data show CDR1 as SGHAT and CDR2 as FQNNGV. V gave up 5 bases and J gave up 2 bases, with 23 bases separating them. The CDR3 spells CASSLDYFGELSTDTQYF. DNA for the CDR3: TGTGCCAGCAGCCTGGACTATTTCGGCGAGTTATCCACAGATACGCAGTATTTT.

This chain joins TRBV6-5 and TRBJ2-3; 12 nucleotides agree with TRBD2. The CDR3 contains 18 residues. Germline CDR1 and CDR2: MNHEY and SVGAGI. V gave up 5 bases and J gave up 3 bases; unmatched junction bases: 12. The CDR3 region has the DNA TGTGCCAGCAGTCCTTATGCGACTAGCGGGGGCGATACAGATACGCAGTATTTT. This encodes CASSPYATSGGDTDTQYF.

This chain uses TRBV6-5 with TRBJ1-6; D unresolved. Germline V gene lookup returns CDR1 MNHEY and CDR2 SVGAGI. The germline V and J ends were trimmed by 2 bases and 14 bases, with 13 bases remaining between them. This CDR3 spans 13 amino acids. CDR3 coding DNA: TGTGCCAGCAGTTACCCGGAGGGAGCGGCCCTCCACTTT. Its protein is CASSYPEGAALHF.

This rearrangement joins TRBV12-2 to TRBJ2-3. TRBV12-2 is a pseudogene segment. The CDR3 loop spans 15 amino acids. CDR3 region: CASRLASAFGDTQYF. CDR3 bases: TGTGCAAGTCGCTTAGCGAGCGCTTTTGGAGATACGCAGTATTTT.

This clonotype was counted only a few times. This chain joins TRBV25-1 and TRBJ2-1; 7 positions agree with TRBD2. The CDR3 covers 14 residues. With V trimmed by 4 bases and J by 3 bases, 3 bases remained unmatched. Germline CDR1 and CDR2: MGHDK and SYGVNS. CDR3 residues: CASSVGRDYNEQFF. DNA for the CDR3: TGTGCCAGCAGTGTGGGGAGGGACTACAATGAGCAGTTCTTC. Combining the CDR3 with reference TRBV25-1 and TRBJ2-1 gives the whole variable domain EADIYQTPRYLVIGTGKKITLECSQTMGHDKMYWYQQDPGMELHLIHYSYGVNSTEKGDLSSESTVSRIRTEHFPLTLESARPSHTSQYLCASSVGRDYNEQFFGPGTRLTVL.

There are many counts of this clonotype. The chain recombines TRBV3-1 with TRBJ2-7, with D tentatively TRBD2 (5 bases). CDR3 length equals 13 residues. Between the trimmed V and J ends, which lost 4 bases and 3 bases, there was a span of 10 bases. Germline CDR1 LGHDT, CDR2 YNNKEL (reference sequence). The CDR3 sequence: CASSLDLDYEQYF. In nucleotides, the CDR3 is TGTGCCAGCAGCCTGGACTTGGACTACGAGCAGTACTTC.

This clonotype was seen only a few times. This CDR3 is CASSQGTGPYEQYF. Written as DNA, the CDR3 is TGTGCCAGCAGCCAGGGGACAGGTCCCTACGAGCAGTACTTC. The V and J genes are TRBV4-2 and TRBJ2-7; 8 nucleotides agree with TRBD1. CDR1 and CDR2 (germline): LGHNA, YNFKEQ. V dropped 3 bases and J dropped 2; count of bases not matched to a gene: 3. The CDR3 is 14 amino acids.

J is TRBJ2-1 and V is TRBV11-2, with a possible D match to TRBD2 (5 bases). V lost 3 bases to trimming and J lost 8 bases, with 11 bases between them. Germline V gene sequence: CDR1 SGHAT, CDR2 FQNNGV. The CDR3 covers 13 residues. The CDR3: CASSLTTLDEQFF. The DNA of the CDR3 is TGTGCCAGCAGCTTGACTACCTTAGATGAGCAGTTCTTC.

This chain connects TRBV2 to TRBJ1-1; weak D call: TRBD1 (6 bases). V was trimmed by 1 base and J by 10 bases, leaving 10 bases between them. Germline V gene sequence: CDR1 SNHLY, CDR2 FYNNEI. The CDR3 spans 12 residues. The CDR3 coding sequence is TGTGCCAGCAGTGAAGGAACAGGGCGAGCTTTCTTT. It encodes CASSEGTGRAFF.

The chain has TRBV25-1 and TRBJ2-7; 15 nucleotides agree with TRBD2. The CDR3 is made up of 16 amino acids. J gave up 5 bases and V 0 bases, and 2 bases lay outside the gene matches. Germline CDR1 reads MGHDK; CDR2 reads SYGVNS. The CDR3 nucleotides read TGTGCCAGCAGTGAATATGGACTAGCGGGGGGGAACGAGCAGTACTTC. Encoded protein: CASSEYGLAGGNEQYF.

This chain connects TRBV7-7 to TRBJ2-5, with D tentatively TRBD2 (5 bases). The CDR3 extends over 13 amino acids. Germline V gene sequence: CDR1 SSHAT, CDR2 FNYEAQ (reference sequence). Trimming took off 5 bases at V and 3 bases at J, with 10 bases between the two ends. The CDR3 nucleotides read TGTGCCAGCAGCCTGGACTGGGAAGAGACCCAGTACTTC. Residues: CASSLDWEETQYF.

The chain has TRBV7-8 and TRBJ1-2; D unresolved. The CDR3 spans 13 residues. Deletions cut 4 bases from V and 8 bases from J, with 14 bases between. CDR1 SGHVS and CDR2 FQNEAQ come from the germline V gene. The CDR3 coding sequence is TGTGCCAGCAGCTCCCCCGTTCGAGGAGGCTACACCTTC. Translation: CASSSPVRGGYTF.

This clonotype was recorded many times. The gene calls are TRBV7-6 and TRBJ2-2; 8 positions match TRBD2. The germline gives CDR1 SGHVS, CDR2 FNYEAQ. The CDR3 covers 15 residues. Trimming cost V 3 bases and J 4 bases; bases outside gene matches: 4. The CDR3 protein is CASSLGAGATGELFF. The DNA for the CDR3 is TGTGCCAGCAGCTTGGGAGCGGGAGCCACCGGGGAGCTGTTTTTT.

This clonotype has a count of ten or more. The rearrangement uses TRBV12-3 or TRBV12-4 and TRBJ2-5; D unclear. The CDR3 runs 14 residues. The V gene lost 2 bases and the J gene lost 4 bases, with 11 bases spanning the gap. The CDR3 nucleotides are TGTGCCAGCAGTTTATCTGAGACCATAGAGACCCAGTACTTC. Translating gives CASSLSETIETQYF.

This clonotype was counted many times. V is TRBV20-1 and J is TRBJ2-3; D possibly corresponds to TRBD1 (5 bases). This CDR3 contains 13 residues. CDR1 DFQATT and CDR2 SNEGSKA come from the germline V gene (reference sequence). Trimming stripped 4 bases from V and 3 bases from J, with 11 bases between. The DNA for the CDR3 is TGCAGTGCTAAAGGGGCCGCGACAGATACGCAGTATTTT. The encoded protein is CSAKGAATDTQYF.

The genes are TRBV12-3 or TRBV12-4 and TRBJ2-2; D unclear. V lost 3 bases and J lost 8, with 7 bases in between. The CDR3 totals 12 residues. The CDR3 reads CASSLESGELFF. CDR3 nucleotides: TGTGCCAGCAGTTTGGAGTCGGGGGAGCTGTTTTTT.

The gene calls are TRBV11-2 and TRBJ2-4, with 8 bases lining up with TRBD1. V shed 4 bases, J shed 8 bases, and the junction held 4 bases outside the gene matches. CDR1 and CDR2 from the germline V gene are SGHAT and FQNNGV. The CDR3 runs 13 residues. CDR3 DNA: TGTGCCAGCAGCTCAGGGGGCGTTGACATTCAGTACTTC. Its protein is CASSSGGVDIQYF.

This clonotype was detected only a few times. The genes are TRBV5-5 and TRBJ1-5, with D tentatively TRBD1 (5 bases). Trimming removed 3 bases at V and 2 bases at J, with 15 bases between. Germline-derived CDR1 and CDR2 are SGHKS and YYEKEE (reference sequence). The CDR3 consists of 16 residues. CDR3 amino acids: CASSWGDVKGNQPQHF. The CDR3 nucleotides read TGTGCCAGCAGCTGGGGGGACGTGAAGGGCAATCAGCCCCAGCATTTT.

The rearrangement uses TRBV11-3 and TRBJ1-1; TRBD1 might be the D (5 bases). The V and J ends lost 5 bases and 7 bases respectively, with 20 bases between them. The CDR3 runs 15 residues. In germline, CDR1 is SGHNT, CDR2 YENEEA. For the CDR3, the DNA is TGTGCCAGCAGCAGAATTCGGGGGAACAATGGTGAAGCTTTCTTT. Protein product: CASSRIRGNNGEAFF.

This clonotype was seen repeatedly, ten times or more. This chain uses TRBV5-5 with TRBJ2-3; 7 nucleotides align to TRBD1. The CDR3 extends over 15 amino acids. Germline V gives CDR1 SGHKS, CDR2 YYEKEE (reference sequence). V shed 0 bases and J 4 bases; nucleotides not matched to a gene: 5. The CDR3: CASSLGQGNADTQYF. Here the CDR3 DNA reads TGTGCCAGCAGCTTGGGACAGGGAAACGCAGATACGCAGTATTTT.

This clonotype was found a few times. This chain joins TRBV29-1 and TRBJ2-7; TRBD1 matches 9 bases. After removal of 4 bases from V and 2 bases from J, the junction contained 12 bases not matched to a gene. Germline-derived CDR1 and CDR2 are SQVTM and ANQGSEA. The length of the CDR3 is 16 residues. CDR3 loop: CSVVKRDRALTYEQYF. In DNA, the CDR3 is TGCAGCGTTGTTAAGAGGGACAGGGCCCTGACCTACGAGCAGTACTTC.